This entry is about one T cell receptor beta chain. This specimen belongs to a study of blood T cell repertoires in COVID-19. Across the study: Samples of COVID-19 (acute and convalescent) were obtained from the United States, Italy and Spain. T cells, B-cell-depleted T cells, or PBMCs supplied cDNA or gDNA.

TCRdb keeps only in-frame clones here, not all; method: immunoSEQ multiplex PCR. The top ten clones hold 1.2% of a sample with 86,000 or so clones, roughly four fifths of them seen once. The TCR comes from a woman of 80 years or more with acute or convalescent COVID-19. Sequenced sample: peripheral blood.

The CDR3: CASSQSGGLNTEAFF. CDR3 nucleotide sequence: TGTGCCAGCAGCCAAAGCGGTGGGTTGAACACTGAAGCTTTCTTT. The rearrangement links TRBV3-1 (or the pseudogene TRBV3-2) to TRBJ1-1; D gene unclear. Germline lookup yields CDR1 LGHDT and CDR2 YNNKEL (reference sequence). The germline V and J ends were trimmed by 2 bases and 0 bases, with 10 bases remaining between them. The CDR3 runs to 15 residues.